This T cell receptor beta chain is drawn from a study of memory CD4+ T cells and cytomegalovirus serostatus. Background on the study: Donors were healthy Belgian adults, about ten CMV seropositive and 20 to 30 seronegative. General study points: Suggested: most of the CMV-linked TCR signature lies in CD4+ memory cells.

The sort gate was single viable CD3+CD4+CD8-CD45RO+ cells for memory CD4+ T cells. Donors' CMV status reflects serum IgG against pp150, pp28, p38, p52. CD4+ T cells were isolated by positive magnetic selection. As concerns this clone: Its cognate antigen is unknown.

CDR1 is SGHRS, CDR2 YFSETQ, per germline. This CDR3 is built from 15 residues. V dropped 1 base and J dropped 5; count of bases not matched to a gene: 6. Sequencing used immunoSEQ multiplex PCR; TCRdb keeps in-frame clones, though not all of them. The sample contains some 25,000 clones, 70% to 85% of which appear only once. Input material: memory CD4+ T cells from blood. This chain connects TRBV5-1 to TRBJ2-5; the match to TRBD1 covers 9 bases. The receptor comes from an adult in good health and CMV-seronegative. CDR3 DNA sequence: TGCGCCAGCAGCTTGTGGGACAGGGAGGGGGAGACCCAGTACTTC. This encodes CASSLWDREGETQYF.